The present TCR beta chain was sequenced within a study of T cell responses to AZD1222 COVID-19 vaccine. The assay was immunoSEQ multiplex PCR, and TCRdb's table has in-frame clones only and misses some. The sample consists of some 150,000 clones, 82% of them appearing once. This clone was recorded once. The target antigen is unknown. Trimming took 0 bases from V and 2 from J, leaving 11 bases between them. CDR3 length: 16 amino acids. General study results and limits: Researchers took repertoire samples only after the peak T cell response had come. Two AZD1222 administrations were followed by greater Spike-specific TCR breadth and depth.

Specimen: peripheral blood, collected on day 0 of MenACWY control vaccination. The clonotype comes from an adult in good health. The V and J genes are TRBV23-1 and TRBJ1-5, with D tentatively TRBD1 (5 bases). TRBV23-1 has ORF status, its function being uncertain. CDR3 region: CASSQSPSRGNQPQHF. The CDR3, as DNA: TGCGCCAGCAGTCAATCCCCGAGCAGGGGCAATCAGCCCCAGCATTTT.